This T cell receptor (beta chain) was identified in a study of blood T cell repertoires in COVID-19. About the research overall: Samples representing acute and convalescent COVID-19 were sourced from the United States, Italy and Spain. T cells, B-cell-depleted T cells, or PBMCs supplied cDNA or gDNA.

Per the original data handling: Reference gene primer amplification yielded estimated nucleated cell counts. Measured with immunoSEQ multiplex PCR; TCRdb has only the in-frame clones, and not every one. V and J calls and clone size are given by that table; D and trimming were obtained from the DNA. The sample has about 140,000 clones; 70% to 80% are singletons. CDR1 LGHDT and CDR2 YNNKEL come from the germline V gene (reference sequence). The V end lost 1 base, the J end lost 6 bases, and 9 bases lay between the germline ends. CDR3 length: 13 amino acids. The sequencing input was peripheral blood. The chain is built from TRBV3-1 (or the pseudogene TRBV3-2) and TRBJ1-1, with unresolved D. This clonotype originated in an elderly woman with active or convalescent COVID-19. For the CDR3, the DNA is TGTGCCAGCAGCCAAGCCCGACTCGCTGAAGCTTTCTTT. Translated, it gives CASSQARLAEAFF.